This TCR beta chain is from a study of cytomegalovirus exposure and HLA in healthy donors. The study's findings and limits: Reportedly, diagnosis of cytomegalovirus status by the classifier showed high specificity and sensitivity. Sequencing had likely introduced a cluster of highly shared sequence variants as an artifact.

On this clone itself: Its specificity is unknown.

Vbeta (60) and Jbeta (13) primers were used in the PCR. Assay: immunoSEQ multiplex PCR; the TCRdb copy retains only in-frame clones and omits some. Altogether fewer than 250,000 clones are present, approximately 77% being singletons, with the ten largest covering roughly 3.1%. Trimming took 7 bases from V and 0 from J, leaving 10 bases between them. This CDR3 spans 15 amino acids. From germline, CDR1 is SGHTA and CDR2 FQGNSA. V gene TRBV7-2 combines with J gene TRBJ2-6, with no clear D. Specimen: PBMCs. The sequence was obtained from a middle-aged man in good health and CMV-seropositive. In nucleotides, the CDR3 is TGTGCCAGCACAACTCGGAGCTCTGGGGCCAACGTCCTGACTTTC. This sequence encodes CASTTRSSGANVLTF.